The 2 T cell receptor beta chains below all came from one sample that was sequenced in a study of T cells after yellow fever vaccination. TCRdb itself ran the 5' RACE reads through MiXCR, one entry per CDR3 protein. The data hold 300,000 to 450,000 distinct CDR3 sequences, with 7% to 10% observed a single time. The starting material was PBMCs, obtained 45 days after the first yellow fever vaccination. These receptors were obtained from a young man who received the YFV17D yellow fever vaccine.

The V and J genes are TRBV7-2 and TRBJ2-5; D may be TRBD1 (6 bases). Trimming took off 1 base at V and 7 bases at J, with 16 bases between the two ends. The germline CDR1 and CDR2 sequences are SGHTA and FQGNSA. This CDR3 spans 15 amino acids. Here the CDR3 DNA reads TGTGCCAGCAGCTTAGTTTGGGGGCAAACCGGGACCCAGTACTTC. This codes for CASSLVWGQTGTQYF.

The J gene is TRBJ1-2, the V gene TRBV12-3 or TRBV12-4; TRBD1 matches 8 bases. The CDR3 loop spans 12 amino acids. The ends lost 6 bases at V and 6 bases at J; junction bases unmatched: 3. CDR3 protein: CASSRQGNGYTF. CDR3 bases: TGTGCCAGCAGCCGACAGGGGAATGGCTACACCTTC.